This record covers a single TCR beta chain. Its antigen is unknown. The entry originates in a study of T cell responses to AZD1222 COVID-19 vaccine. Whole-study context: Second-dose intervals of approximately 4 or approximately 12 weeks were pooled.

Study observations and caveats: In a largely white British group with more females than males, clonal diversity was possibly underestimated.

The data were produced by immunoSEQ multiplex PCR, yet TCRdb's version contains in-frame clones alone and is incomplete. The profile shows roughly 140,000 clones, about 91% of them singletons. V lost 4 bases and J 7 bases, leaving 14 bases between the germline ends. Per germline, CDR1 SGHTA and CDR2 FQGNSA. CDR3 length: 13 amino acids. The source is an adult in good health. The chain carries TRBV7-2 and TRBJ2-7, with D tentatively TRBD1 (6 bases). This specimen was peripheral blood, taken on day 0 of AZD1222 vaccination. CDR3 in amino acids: CASSSQGFGEQYF. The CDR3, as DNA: TGTGCCAGCAGCTCGCAGGGGTTCGGGGAGCAGTACTTC.